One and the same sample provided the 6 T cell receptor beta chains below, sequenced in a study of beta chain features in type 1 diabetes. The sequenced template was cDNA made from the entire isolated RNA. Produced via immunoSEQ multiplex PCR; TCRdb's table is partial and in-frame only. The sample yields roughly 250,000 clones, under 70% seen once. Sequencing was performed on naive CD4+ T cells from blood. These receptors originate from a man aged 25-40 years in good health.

The CDR3 reads CATSREVHNEQFF. CDR3 sequence (DNA): TGTGCCACCAGCAGGGAGGTTCACAATGAGCAGTTCTTC. The chain carries TRBV15 and TRBJ2-1, with a possible D match to TRBD2 (5 bases). Trimming removed 3 bases at V and 5 bases at J, with 8 bases between. CDR1 is LNHNV and CDR2 is YYDKDF in the germline V gene (reference sequence). CDR3 length: 13 amino acids.

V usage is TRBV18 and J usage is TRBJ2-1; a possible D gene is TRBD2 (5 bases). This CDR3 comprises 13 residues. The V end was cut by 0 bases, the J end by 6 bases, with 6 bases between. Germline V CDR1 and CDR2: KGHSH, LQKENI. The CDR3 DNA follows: TGTGCCAGCTCACCACCCACTAGCAATGAGCAGTTCTTC. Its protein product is CASSPPTSNEQFF.

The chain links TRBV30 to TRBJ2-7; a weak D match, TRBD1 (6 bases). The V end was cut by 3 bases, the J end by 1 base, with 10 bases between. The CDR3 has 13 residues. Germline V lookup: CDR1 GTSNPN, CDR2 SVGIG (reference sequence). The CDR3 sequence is CAWRKQGSYEQYF. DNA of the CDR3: TGTGCCTGGAGAAAACAGGGATCCTACGAGCAGTACTTC. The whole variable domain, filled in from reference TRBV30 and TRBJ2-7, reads SQTIHQWPATLVQPVGSPLSLECTVEGTSNPNLYWYRQAAGRGLQLLFYSVGIGQISSEVPQNLSASRPQDRQFILSSKKLLLSDSGFYLCAWRKQGSYEQYFGPGTRLTVT.

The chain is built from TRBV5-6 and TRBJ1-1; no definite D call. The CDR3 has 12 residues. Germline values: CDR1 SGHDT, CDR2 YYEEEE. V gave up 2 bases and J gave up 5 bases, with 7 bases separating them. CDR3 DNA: TGTGCCAGCAGCTTCGCGGGTACTGAAGCTTTCTTT. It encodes CASSFAGTEAFF.

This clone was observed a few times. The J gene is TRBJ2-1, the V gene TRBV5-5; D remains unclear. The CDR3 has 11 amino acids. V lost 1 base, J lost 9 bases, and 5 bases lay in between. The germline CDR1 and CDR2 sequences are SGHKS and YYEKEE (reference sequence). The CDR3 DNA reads TGTGCCAGCAGCTTGTTGATTGAGCAGTTCTTC. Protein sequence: CASSLLIEQFF.

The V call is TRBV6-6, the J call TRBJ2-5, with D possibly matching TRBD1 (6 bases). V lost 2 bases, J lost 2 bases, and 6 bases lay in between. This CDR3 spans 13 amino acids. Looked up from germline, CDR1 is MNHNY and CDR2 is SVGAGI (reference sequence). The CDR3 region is CASSYRGQETQYF. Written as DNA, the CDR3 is TGTGCCAGCAGTTACAGGGGGCAAGAGACCCAGTACTTC.